The rows below give T cell receptor beta chains drawn from one sample of a study of T cell changes during pregnancy in multiple sclerosis. Sequencing was performed with immunoSEQ multiplex PCR; in TCRdb, only in-frame clones are kept and a portion is missing. The sample shows around 15,000 clones, around four fifths of them seen only once. Sequences were derived from CD8+ T cells from peripheral blood mononuclear cells, sampled in the second trimester of pregnancy. The receptors here all came from a female donor in good health, enrolled as a control in a pregnancy study. Both conserved end residues are trimmed from each CDR3. Fields, in order: CDR3 protein, V gene, CDR3 length, J gene.

CDR3: ASSQEVGGMNEKLF; V: TRBV4-3; length: 14; J: TRBJ1-4
CDR3: ASSYSTGADTQY; V: TRBV6-6; length: 12; J: TRBJ2-3
CDR3: ASTPGTSNTGELF; V: TRBV9; length: 13; J: TRBJ2-2
CDR3: ASSYVTSRVTGELF; V: TRBV6-6; length: 14; J: TRBJ2-2
CDR3: ASSRTGGSNQPQH; V: TRBV27; length: 13; J: TRBJ1-5
CDR3: ASSVDPDRGTYSGYT; V: TRBV9; length: 15; J: TRBJ1-2
CDR3: ASSQVGTGAVAGGYT; V: TRBV4-3; length: 15; J: TRBJ1-2
CDR3: ASSKMTGGAIVSPLH; V: TRBV27; length: 15; J: TRBJ1-6
CDR3: ASSTRDRADNEQF; V: TRBV5-5; length: 13; J: TRBJ2-1
CDR3: ASSASGGYTGELF; V: TRBV2; length: 13; J: TRBJ2-2
CDR3: SVEETGMNTEAF; V: TRBV29-1; length: 12; J: TRBJ1-1
CDR3: ASSRDIGEPQH; V: TRBV7-9; length: 11; J: TRBJ1-5
CDR3: ASFRGRGTGELF; V: TRBV2; length: 12; J: TRBJ2-2
CDR3: ASSESSGGAYEQY; V: TRBV4-1; length: 13; J: .
CDR3: ASSTITGDNEQF; V: TRBV6-1; length: 12; J: TRBJ2-1
CDR3: ASSRGSEQY; V: TRBV7-9; length: 9; J: TRBJ2-7
CDR3: ASKEGSANTEAF; V: TRBV9; length: 12; J: TRBJ1-1
CDR3: ASRGLAQRETQY; V: TRBV27; length: 12; J: TRBJ2-5
CDR3: ATRGSYEQY; V: TRBV2; length: 9; J: TRBJ2-7
CDR3: ASSPGDIGLYEQY; V: TRBV6-5; length: 13; J: TRBJ2-7
CDR3: ASSWAGGSTGELF; V: TRBV7-3; length: 13; J: TRBJ2-2
CDR3: ASSYSTVLSGNTIY; V: TRBV6-5; length: 14; J: TRBJ1-3
CDR3: ASSRDRVYEQY; V: TRBV28; length: 11; J: TRBJ2-7
CDR3: ASSQDLGIYNSPLH; V: TRBV4-1; length: 14; J: TRBJ1-6
CDR3: ASSVYRGSNTEAF; V: TRBV9; length: 13; J: TRBJ1-1
CDR3: ASSAGAGSYEQY; V: TRBV25-1; length: 12; J: TRBJ2-7
CDR3: ASSIIRSPADTQY; V: TRBV19; length: 13; J: TRBJ2-3
CDR3: ASSSSGGNYMYEQY; V: TRBV11-2; length: 14; J: TRBJ2-7
CDR3: ASSFTGTSPDTQY; V: TRBV5-1; length: 13; J: TRBJ2-3
CDR3: ASSLWQGSEQY; V: TRBV7-2; length: 11; J: TRBJ2-7
CDR3: ASSLSRGSNQPQH; V: TRBV7-8; length: 13; J: TRBJ1-5
CDR3: ASSPTSGGANEQF; V: TRBV4-2; length: 13; J: TRBJ2-1
CDR3: ASSPPDRVGYEQY; V: TRBV27; length: 13; J: TRBJ2-7
CDR3: ASSFGGGRYEQY; V: TRBV6-5; length: 12; J: TRBJ2-7
CDR3: ASSVRGAGEAF; V: TRBV9; length: 11; J: TRBJ1-1
CDR3: ASSLAGGIRGTEAF; V: TRBV5-1; length: 14; J: TRBJ1-1
CDR3: ASSPGTEETQY; V: TRBV9; length: 11; J: TRBJ2-5
CDR3: ASSITGAVEAF; V: TRBV11-1; length: 11; J: TRBJ1-1
CDR3: ASSSRGAGEQY; V: TRBV11-2; length: 11; J: TRBJ2-7
CDR3: ASSVRDRNIHGYT; V: TRBV5-6; length: 13; J: TRBJ1-2
CDR3: ASSLGQRGPEGTQY; V: TRBV13; length: 14; J: TRBJ2-5
CDR3: ASIPGIVNYGYT; V: TRBV6-6; length: 12; J: TRBJ1-2
CDR3: ASSFIGGITDTQY; V: TRBV7-2; length: 13; J: TRBJ2-3
CDR3: ASSHGQGGYEQY; V: TRBV6-5; length: 12; J: TRBJ2-7
CDR3: ASSLGAVFSYEQY; V: TRBV7-2; length: 13; J: TRBJ2-7
CDR3: ASSYGTPLYNEQF; V: TRBV5-1; length: 13; J: TRBJ2-1
CDR3: ASRPTGGEQF; V: TRBV7-9; length: 10; J: TRBJ2-1
CDR3: AISIGGSNQPQH; V: TRBV10-3; length: 12; J: TRBJ1-5
CDR3: ASSGLRVGDTQY; V: TRBV9; length: 12; J: TRBJ2-3
CDR3: ASSQEKQGYNEQF; V: TRBV4-2; length: 13; J: TRBJ2-1